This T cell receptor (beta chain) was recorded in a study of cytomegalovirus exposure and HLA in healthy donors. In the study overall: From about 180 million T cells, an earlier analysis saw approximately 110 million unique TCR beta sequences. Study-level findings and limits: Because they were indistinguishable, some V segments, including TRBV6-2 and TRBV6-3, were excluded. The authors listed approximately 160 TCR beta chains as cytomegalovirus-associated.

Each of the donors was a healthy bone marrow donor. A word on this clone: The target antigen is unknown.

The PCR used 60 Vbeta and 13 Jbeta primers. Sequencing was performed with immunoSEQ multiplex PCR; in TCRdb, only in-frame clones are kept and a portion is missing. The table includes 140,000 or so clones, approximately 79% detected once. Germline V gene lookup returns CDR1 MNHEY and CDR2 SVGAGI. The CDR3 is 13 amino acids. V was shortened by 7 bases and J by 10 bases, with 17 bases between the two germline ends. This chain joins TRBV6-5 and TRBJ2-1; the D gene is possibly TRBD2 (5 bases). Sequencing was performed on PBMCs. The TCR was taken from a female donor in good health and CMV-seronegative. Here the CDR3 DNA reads TGTGCCAGCACCAACCGAGGGCCCGGAGAGCAGTTCTTC. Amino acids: CASTNRGPGEQFF.